These 15 T cell receptor beta chains were sequenced from one sample in a study of blood T cell repertoires in COVID-19. Method: immunoSEQ multiplex PCR; TCRdb's copy keeps in-frame clones and lacks some. The sample carries a few hundred thousand clones, 80% to 90% recorded once. The sample was PBMCs or T cells enriched from blood (not recorded which). The receptors were sampled from a woman aged 45 to 65 who had been exposed to COVID-19.

For this clone: With a far larger clone one base away, a read error is the likely cause. Within the sample, other DNA sequences also encode this same CDR3. CDR3 region: CASSPRDSSYNEQFF. In DNA form, the CDR3 reads TGTGCCAGCTCACCCCGGGACTCGTCCTACAATGAGCAGTTCTTC. The chain has TRBV18 and TRBJ2-1; perhaps TRBD2 as D (6 bases). Trimming stripped 3 bases from V and 1 base from J, with 10 bases between. The CDR3 is 15 amino acids. Per germline, CDR1 KGHSH and CDR2 LQKENI.

The gene calls are TRBV6-5 and TRBJ2-2; 9 bases fit TRBD1. Trimming took 7 bases from V and 7 from J; bases not matched to a gene: 7. This CDR3 contains 14 residues. From germline, CDR1 is MNHEY and CDR2 SVGAGI. DNA of the CDR3: TGTGCCAGCATCACCACAGGGGGCATCGGGGAGCTGTTTTTT. This encodes CASITTGGIGELFF.

The J gene is TRBJ1-3, the V gene TRBV30; D gene uncertain. The CDR3 spans 16 residues. The ends were cut back, 1 base at V and 0 bases at J, with 13 bases in the middle. Germline V lookup: CDR1 GTSNPN, CDR2 SVGIG (reference sequence). CDR3 sequence: CAWSGSTLSSGNTIYF. The CDR3 DNA sequence: TGTGCCTGGAGTGGGAGCACGCTTTCCTCTGGAAACACCATATATTTT.

The chain uses TRBV2 and TRBJ1-6; a weak D match, TRBD1 (6 bases). This CDR3 comprises 15 residues. Per germline, CDR1 SNHLY and CDR2 FYNNEI. V was cut by 7 bases and J by 8 bases, with 18 bases left in between. The CDR3 sequence is CASKGQGLEYSPLHF. In DNA, the CDR3 is TGTGCCAGCAAGGGTCAGGGGTTGGAGTATTCACCCCTCCACTTT.

This clone was counted between two and nine times. Written as DNA, the CDR3 is TGTGCCAGCAGTTTCACCCCCACACAAGGGGGGGATGCTTTCTTT. Its translation: CASSFTPTQGGDAFF. The chain joins TRBV28 to TRBJ1-1; D is possibly TRBD1 (6 bases). The CDR3 extends over 15 amino acids. Germline-derived CDR1 and CDR2 are MDHEN and SYDVKM. Trimming left V 3 bases short and J 11 bases short, with 22 bases between.

This clone occurred once. The chain links TRBV7-9 to TRBJ1-5; D gene unclear. The CDR3 is 12 amino acids. Germline assignment: CDR1 SEHNR and CDR2 FQNEAQ (reference sequence). V was pared by 5 bases and J by 2 bases, with 4 bases between. The CDR3 DNA reads as TGTGCCAGCAGCCGAGGCAATCAGCCCCAGCATTTT. This translates into CASSRGNQPQHF.

In DNA, the CDR3 is TGCGCCAGCAGCTTGGCCGGAATTGTAGGAGTGGGGGCCCACCATTCACCCCTCCACTTT. This gives the protein CASSLAGIVGVGAHHSPLHF. The chain couples TRBV5-1 to TRBJ1-6, with D possibly TRBD1 on 6 matching bases. CDR1 SGHRS and CDR2 YFSETQ come from the germline V gene. V was clipped by 0 bases and J by 8 bases, with 27 bases between them. The CDR3 loop spans 20 amino acids.

The chain uses TRBV2 and TRBJ1-5; the D is unclear. Trimming removed 4 bases from V and 1 base from J, with 8 bases in between. There are 14 residues in the CDR3. Germline assignment: CDR1 SNHLY and CDR2 FYNNEI. CDR3 nucleotide sequence: TGTGCCAGCAGTGCGCGGAACAGCAATCAGCCCCAGCATTTT. It translates to CASSARNSNQPQHF.

This clone came up many times. This chain connects TRBV9 to TRBJ1-2; D unclear. Germline V gene sequence: CDR1 SGDLS, CDR2 YYNGEE. V was clipped by 0 bases and J by 3 bases, with 15 bases between them. The length of the CDR3 is 16 residues. In DNA, the CDR3 is TGTGCCAGCAGCGTAGGTGGAGTTTGGAGGGACTATGGCTACACCTTC. The encoded protein is CASSVGGVWRDYGYTF. The full variable domain, its missing parts supplied by reference TRBV9 and TRBJ1-2, is DSGVTQTPKHLITATGQRVTLRCSPRSGDLSVYWYQQSLDQGLQFLIQYYNGEERAKGNILERFSAQQFPDLHSELNLSSLELGDSALYFCASSVGGVWRDYGYTFGSGTRLTVV.

The chain couples TRBV16 to TRBJ2-4; weak D call: TRBD1 (6 bases). V was cut by 0 bases and J by 6 bases, with 12 bases left in between. CDR1 is KGHSY and CDR2 is FQNENV in the germline V gene. The CDR3 contains 15 residues. The CDR3 coding sequence is TGTGCCAGCAGCCAATCTCGACAGGCGGGAAACATTCAGTACTTC. Its protein is CASSQSRQAGNIQYF.

The J gene is TRBJ2-5, the V gene TRBV7-2, with D possibly TRBD2 on 6 matching bases. CDR3 size: 16 residues. The V end lost 5 bases, the J end lost 5 bases, and 21 bases lay between the germline ends. Germline V gene sequence: CDR1 SGHTA, CDR2 FQGNSA. In DNA form, the CDR3 reads TGTGCCAGCAGCGGCGGAGGGGCTACTCTCAGGGAGACCCAGTACTTC. Its translation is CASSGGGATLRETQYF. Variable domain in full (rest from reference TRBV7-2 and TRBJ2-5): GAGVSQSPSNKVTEKGKDVELRCDPISGHTALYWYRQSLGQGLEFLIYFQGNSAPDKSGLPSDRFSAERTGGSVSTLTIQRTQQEDSAVYLCASSGGGATLRETQYFGPGTRLLVL.

The chain recombines TRBV29-1 with TRBJ1-2, with D hard to call. V lost 4 bases and J lost 2, with 14 bases in between. From germline, CDR1 is SQVTM and CDR2 ANQGSEA. The CDR3 contains 14 residues. The CDR3 bases are TGCAGCGTTGTAGAGAACAGCTTGAACTATGGCTACACCTTC. It codes for CSVVENSLNYGYTF.

This chain connects TRBV28 to TRBJ2-1; no firm D call. Germline values: CDR1 MDHEN, CDR2 SYDVKM. CDR3 size: 13 residues. Trimming cost V 7 bases and J 2 bases, with 9 bases left between them. CDR3 in DNA: TGTGCCAGCACCGAGCTTCCCTACAATGAGCAGTTCTTC. It codes for CASTELPYNEQFF.

The chain carries TRBV19 and TRBJ1-5; a weak D match, TRBD1 (5 bases). The V gene's germline CDR1 is LNHDA and CDR2 SQIVND (reference sequence). This CDR3 comprises 13 residues. Deletions cut 7 bases from V and 5 bases from J, with 12 bases between. CDR3 sequence: CASTRTGDQPQHF. The CDR3 coding sequence is TGTGCCAGTACCCGAACGGGGGATCAGCCCCAGCATTTT.

The chain recombines TRBV7-6 with TRBJ1-1; TRBD1 is a possible D gene (5 bases). Trimming removed 7 bases from V and 1 base from J, with 13 bases in between. This CDR3 is 14 amino acids long. The germline V gene has CDR1 SGHVS and CDR2 FNYEAQ. The CDR3 DNA reads as TGTGCCAGCACCCCTAGTCAGGGGAACACTGAAGCTTTCTTT. This encodes CASTPSQGNTEAFF.